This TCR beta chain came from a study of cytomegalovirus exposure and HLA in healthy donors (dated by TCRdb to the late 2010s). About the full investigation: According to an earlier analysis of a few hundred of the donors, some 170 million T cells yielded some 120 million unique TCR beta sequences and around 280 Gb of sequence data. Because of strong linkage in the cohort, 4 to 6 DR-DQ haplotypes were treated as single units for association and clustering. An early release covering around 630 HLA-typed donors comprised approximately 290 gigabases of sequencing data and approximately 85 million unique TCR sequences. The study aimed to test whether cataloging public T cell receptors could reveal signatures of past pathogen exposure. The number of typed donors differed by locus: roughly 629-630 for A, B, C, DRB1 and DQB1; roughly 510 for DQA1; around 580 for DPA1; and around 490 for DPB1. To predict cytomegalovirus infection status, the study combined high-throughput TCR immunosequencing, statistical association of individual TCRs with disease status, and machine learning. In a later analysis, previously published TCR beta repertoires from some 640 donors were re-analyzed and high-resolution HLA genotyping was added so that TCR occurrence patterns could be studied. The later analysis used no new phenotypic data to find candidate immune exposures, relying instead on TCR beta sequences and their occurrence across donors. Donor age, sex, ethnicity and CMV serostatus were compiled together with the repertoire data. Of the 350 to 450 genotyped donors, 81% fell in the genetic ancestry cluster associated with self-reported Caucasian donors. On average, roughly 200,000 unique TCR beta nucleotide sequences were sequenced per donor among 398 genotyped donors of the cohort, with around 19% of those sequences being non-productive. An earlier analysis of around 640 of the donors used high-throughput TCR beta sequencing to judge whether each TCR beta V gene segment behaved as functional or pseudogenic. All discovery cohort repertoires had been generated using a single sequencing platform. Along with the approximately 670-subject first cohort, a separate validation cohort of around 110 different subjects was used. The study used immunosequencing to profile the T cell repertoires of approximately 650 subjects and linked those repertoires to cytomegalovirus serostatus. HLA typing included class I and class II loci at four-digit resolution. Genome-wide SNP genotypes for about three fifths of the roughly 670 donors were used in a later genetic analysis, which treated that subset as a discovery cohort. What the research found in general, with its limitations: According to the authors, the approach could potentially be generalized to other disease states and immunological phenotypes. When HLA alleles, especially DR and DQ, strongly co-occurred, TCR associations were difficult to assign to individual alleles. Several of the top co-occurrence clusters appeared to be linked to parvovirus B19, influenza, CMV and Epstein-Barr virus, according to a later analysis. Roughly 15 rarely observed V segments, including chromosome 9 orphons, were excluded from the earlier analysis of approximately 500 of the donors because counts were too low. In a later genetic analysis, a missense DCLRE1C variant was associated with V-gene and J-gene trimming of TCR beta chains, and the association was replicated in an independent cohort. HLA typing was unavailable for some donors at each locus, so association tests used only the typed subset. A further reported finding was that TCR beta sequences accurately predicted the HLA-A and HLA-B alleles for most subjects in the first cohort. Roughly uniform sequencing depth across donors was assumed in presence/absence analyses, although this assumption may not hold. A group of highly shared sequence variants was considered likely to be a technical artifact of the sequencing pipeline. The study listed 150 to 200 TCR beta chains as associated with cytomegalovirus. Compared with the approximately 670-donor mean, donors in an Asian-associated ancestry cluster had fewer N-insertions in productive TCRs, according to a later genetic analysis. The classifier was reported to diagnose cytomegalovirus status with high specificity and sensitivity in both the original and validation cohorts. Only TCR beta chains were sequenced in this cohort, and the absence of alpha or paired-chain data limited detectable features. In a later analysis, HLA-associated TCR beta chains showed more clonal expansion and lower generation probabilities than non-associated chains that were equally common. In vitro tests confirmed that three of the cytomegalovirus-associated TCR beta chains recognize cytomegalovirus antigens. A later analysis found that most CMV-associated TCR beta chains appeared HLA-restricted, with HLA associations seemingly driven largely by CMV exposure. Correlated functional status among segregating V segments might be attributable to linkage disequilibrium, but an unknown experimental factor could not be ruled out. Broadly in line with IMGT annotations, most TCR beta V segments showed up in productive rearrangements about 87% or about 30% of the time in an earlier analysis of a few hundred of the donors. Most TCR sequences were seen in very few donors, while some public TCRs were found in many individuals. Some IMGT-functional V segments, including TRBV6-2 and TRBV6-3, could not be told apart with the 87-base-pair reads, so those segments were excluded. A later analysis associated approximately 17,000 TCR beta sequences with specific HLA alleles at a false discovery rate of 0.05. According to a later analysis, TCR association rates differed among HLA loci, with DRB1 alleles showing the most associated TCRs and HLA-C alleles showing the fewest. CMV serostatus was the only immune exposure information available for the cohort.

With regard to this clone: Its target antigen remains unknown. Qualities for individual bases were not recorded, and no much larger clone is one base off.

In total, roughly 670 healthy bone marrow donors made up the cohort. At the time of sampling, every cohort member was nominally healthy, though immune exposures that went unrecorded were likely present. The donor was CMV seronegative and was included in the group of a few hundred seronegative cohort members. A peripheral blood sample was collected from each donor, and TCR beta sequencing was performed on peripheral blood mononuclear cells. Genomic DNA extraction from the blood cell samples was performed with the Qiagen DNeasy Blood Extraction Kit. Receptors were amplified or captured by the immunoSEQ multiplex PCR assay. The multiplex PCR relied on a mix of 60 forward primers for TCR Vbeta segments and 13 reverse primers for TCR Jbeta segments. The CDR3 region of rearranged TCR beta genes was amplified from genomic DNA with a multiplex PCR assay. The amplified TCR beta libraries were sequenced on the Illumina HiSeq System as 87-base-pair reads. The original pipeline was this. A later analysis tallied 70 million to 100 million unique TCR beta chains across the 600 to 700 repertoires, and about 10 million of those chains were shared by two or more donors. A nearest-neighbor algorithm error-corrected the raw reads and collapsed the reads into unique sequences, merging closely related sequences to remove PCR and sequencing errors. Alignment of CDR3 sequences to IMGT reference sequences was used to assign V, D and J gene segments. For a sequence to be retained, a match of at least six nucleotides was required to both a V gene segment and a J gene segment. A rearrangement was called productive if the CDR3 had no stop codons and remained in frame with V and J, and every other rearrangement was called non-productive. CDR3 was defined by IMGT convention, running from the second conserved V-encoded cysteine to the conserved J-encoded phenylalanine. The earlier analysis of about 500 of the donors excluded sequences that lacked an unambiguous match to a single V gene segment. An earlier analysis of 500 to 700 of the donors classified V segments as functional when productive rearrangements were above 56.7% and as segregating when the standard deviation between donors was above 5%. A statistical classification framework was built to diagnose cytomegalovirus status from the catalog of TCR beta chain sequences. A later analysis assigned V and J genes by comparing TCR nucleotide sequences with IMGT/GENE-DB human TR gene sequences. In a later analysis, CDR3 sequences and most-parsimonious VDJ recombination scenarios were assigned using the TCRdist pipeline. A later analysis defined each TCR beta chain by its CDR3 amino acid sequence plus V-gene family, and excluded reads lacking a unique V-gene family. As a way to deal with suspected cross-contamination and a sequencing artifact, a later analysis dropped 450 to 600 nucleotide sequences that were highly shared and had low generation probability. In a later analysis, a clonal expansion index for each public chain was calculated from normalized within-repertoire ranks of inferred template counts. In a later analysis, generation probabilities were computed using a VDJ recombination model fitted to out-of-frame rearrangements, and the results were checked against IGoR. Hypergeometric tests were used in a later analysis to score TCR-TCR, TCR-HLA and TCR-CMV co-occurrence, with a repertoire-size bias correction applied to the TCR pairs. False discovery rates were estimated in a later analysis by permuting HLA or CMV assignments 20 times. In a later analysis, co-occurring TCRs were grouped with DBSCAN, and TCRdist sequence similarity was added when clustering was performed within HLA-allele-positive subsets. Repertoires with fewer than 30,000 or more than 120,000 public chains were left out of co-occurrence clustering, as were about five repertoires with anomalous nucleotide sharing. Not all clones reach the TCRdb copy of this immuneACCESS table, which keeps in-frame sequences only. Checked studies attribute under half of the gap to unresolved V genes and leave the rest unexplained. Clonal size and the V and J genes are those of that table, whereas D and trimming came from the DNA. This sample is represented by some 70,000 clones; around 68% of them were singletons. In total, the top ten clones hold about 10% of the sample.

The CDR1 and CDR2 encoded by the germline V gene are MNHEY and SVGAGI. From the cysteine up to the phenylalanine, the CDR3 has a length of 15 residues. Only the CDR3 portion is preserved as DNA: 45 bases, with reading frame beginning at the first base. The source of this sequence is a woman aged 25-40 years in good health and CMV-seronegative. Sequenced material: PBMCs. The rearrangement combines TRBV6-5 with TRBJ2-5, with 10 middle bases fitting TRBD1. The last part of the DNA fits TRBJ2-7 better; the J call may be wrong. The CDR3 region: CASSKGTGALYEQYF. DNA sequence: TGTGCCAGCAGCAAGGGGACAGGGGCCTTGTACGAGCAGTACTTC.